This T cell receptor beta chain appears in the sequencing data of a study of blood T cell repertoires in COVID-19. Across the study: Spain, Italy and the United States supplied samples that represented acute and convalescent COVID-19. The analysed material was cDNA or gDNA that came from T cells, B-cell-depleted T cells, or PBMCs.

This clone was counted only a few times. Trimming stripped 4 bases from V and 6 bases from J, with 15 bases between. Germline V gives CDR1 SGHTA, CDR2 FQGNSA. The CDR3 spans 14 residues. Per the original methods: It was from reference gene primer amplification that nucleated cell counts were estimated. Here immunoSEQ multiplex PCR was the method, and the copy in TCRdb shows in-frame clones only, minus some. Clone size and the V and J calls come from that table; the DNA yielded D and trimming. The sample has nearly 250,000 clones, roughly 86% seen once. The receptor's source is a woman aged 55 to 70 who had recovered from COVID-19. Sequenced input: peripheral blood. V gene TRBV7-2 combines with J gene TRBJ1-2, with no clear D. The CDR3 nucleotides are TGTGCCAGCAGCTGGGCCGGGAGGTTAAATGGCTACACCTTC. Its translation is CASSWAGRLNGYTF.